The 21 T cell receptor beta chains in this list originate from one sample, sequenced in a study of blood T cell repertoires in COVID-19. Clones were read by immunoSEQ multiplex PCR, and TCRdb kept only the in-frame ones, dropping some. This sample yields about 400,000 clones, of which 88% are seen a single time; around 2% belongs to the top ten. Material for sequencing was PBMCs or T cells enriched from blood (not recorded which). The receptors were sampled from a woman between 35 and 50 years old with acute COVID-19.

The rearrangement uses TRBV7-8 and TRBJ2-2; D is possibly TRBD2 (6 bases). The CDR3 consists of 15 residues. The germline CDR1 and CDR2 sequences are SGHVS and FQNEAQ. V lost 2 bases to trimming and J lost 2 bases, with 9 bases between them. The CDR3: CASSLLAVNTGELFF. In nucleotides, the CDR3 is TGTGCCAGCAGCTTATTAGCGGTAAACACCGGGGAGCTGTTTTTT.

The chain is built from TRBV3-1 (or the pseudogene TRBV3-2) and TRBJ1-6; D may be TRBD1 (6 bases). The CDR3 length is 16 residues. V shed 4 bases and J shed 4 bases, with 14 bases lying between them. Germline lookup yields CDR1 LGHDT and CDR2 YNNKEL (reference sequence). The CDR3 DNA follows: TGTGCCAGCAGCCCTAGGGGGTGGGGGTATAATTCACCCCTCCACTTT. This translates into CASSPRGWGYNSPLHF.

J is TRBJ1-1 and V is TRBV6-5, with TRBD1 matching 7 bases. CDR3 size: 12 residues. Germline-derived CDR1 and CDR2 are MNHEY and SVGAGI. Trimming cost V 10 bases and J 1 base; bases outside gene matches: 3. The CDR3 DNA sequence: TGTGCCATCAGACAGGGGAACACTGAAGCTTTCTTT. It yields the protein CAIRQGNTEAFF.

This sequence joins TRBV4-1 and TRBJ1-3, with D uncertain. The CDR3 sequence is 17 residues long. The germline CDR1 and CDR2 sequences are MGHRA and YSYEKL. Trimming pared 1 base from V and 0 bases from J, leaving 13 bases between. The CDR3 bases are TGCGCCAGCAGCCAAGCCGCGACAACTTTCTCTGGAAACACCATATATTTT. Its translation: CASSQAATTFSGNTIYF.

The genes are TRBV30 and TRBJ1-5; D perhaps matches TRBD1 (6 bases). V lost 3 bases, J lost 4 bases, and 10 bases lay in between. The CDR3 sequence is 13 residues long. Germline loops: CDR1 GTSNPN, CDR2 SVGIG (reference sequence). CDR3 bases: TGTGCCTGGAGGCAGGGGACGAATCAGCCCCAGCATTTT. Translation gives CAWRQGTNQPQHF.

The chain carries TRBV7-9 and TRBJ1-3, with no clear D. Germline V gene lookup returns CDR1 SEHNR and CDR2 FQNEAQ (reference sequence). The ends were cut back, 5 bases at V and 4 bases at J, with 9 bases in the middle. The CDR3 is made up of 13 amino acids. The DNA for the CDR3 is TGTGCCAGCAGCCCTGCGGCCGGAAACACCATATATTTT. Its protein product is CASSPAAGNTIYF.

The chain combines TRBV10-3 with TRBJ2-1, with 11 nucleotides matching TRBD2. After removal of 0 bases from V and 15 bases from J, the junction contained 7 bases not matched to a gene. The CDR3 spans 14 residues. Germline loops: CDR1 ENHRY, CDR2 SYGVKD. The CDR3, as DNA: TGTGCCATCAGTGAGTCTAGCGGGGGGGCCGAGTCGTTCTTC. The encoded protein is CAISESSGGAESFF.

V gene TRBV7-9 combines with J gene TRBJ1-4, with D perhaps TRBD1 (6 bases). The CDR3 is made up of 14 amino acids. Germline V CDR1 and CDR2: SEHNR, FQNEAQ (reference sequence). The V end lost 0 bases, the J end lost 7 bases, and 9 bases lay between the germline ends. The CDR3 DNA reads TGTGCCAGCAGCTTAGCTACAGGGCGTGAAAAACTGTTTTTT. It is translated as CASSLATGREKLFF.

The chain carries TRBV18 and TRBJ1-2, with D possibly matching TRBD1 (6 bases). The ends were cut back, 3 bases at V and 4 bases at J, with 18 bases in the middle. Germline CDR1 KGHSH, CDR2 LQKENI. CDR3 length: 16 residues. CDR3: CASSPPNREGIYGYTF. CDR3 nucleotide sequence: TGTGCCAGCTCACCCCCCAACAGGGAGGGAATCTATGGCTACACCTTC.

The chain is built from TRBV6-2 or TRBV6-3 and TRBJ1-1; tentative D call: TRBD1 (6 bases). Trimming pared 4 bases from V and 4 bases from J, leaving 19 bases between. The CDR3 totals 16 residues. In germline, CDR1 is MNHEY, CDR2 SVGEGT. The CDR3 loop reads CASSSNREPRITEAFF. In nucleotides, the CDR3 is TGTGCCAGCAGTTCCAACAGGGAACCGAGGATCACTGAAGCTTTCTTT.

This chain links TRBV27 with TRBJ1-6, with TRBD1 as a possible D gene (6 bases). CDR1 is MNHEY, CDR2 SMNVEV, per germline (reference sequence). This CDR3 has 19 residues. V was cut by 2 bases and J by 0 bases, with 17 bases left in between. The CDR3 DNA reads TGTGCCAGCAGTTTAAAAGAGGGGGGGACTCGCTCCTATAATTCACCCCTCCACTTT. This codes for CASSLKEGGTRSYNSPLHF.

The CDR3 here is CATRPAGLNYGYTF. In DNA form, the CDR3 reads TGTGCCACCAGACCGGCGGGGCTTAACTATGGCTACACCTTC. V gene TRBV24-1 combines with J gene TRBJ1-2; D is perhaps TRBD1 (5 bases). V was shortened by 7 bases and J by 1 base, with 12 bases between the two germline ends. This CDR3 has 14 amino acids. Germline V CDR1 and CDR2: KGHDR, SFDVKD.

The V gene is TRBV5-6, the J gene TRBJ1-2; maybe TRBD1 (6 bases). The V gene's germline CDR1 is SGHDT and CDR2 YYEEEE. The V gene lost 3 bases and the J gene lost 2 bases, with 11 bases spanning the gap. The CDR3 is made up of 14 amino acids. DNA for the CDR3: TGTGCCAGCAGCTCCATGGACAGAAACTATGGCTACACCTTC. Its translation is CASSSMDRNYGYTF.

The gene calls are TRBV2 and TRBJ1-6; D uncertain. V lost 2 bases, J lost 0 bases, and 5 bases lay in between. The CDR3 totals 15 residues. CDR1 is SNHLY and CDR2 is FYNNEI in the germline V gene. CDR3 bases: TGTGCCAGCAGTGAACTACGCTCCTATAATTCACCCCTCCACTTT. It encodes CASSELRSYNSPLHF.

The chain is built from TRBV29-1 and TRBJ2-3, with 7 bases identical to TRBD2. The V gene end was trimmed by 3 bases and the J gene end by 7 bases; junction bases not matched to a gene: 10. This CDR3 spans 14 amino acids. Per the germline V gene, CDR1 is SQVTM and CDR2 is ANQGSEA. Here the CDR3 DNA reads TGCAGCGTTGAGGGTACTAGCGAAAGGAATACGCAGTATTTT. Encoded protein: CSVEGTSERNTQYF.

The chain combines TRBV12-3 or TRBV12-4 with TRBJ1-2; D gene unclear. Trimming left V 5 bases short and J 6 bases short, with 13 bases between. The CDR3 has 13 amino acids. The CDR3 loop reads CASSPTRKDGYTF. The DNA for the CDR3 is TGTGCCAGCAGTCCCACCAGGAAGGATGGCTACACCTTC.

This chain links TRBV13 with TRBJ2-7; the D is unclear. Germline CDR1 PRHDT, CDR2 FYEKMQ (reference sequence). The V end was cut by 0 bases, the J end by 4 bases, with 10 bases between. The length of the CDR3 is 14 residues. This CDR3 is CASSLGVLNYEQYF. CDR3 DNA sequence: TGTGCCAGCAGCTTAGGCGTCCTTAATTACGAGCAGTACTTC.

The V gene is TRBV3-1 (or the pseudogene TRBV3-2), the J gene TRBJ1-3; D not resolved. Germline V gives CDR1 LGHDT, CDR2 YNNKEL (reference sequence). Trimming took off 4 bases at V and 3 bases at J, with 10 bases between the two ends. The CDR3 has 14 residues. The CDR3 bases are TGTGCCAGCAGCCCCTACGCCGGTGGAAACACCATATATTTT. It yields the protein CASSPYAGGNTIYF.

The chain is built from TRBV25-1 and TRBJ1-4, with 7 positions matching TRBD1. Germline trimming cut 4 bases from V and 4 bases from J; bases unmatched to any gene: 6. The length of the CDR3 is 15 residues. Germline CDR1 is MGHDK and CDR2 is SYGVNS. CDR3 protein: CASSAYRDSNEKLFF. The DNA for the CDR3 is TGTGCCAGCAGTGCTTACCGGGACAGTAATGAAAAACTGTTTTTT.

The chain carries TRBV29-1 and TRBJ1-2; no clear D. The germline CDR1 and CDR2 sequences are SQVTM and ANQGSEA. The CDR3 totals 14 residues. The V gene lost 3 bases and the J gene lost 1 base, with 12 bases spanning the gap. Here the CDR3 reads CSVERQDNNYGYTF. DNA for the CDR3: TGCAGCGTTGAGAGGCAAGATAATAACTATGGCTACACCTTC. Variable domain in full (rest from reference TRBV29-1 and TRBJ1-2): SAVISQKPSRDICQRGTSLTIQCQVDSQVTMMFWYRQQPGQSLTLIATANQGSEATYESGFVIDKFPISRPNLTFSTLTVSNMSPEDSSIYLCSVERQDNNYGYTFGSGTRLTVV.

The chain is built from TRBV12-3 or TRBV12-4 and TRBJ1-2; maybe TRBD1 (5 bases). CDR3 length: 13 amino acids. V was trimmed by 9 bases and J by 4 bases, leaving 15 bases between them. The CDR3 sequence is CASAGLGGYGYTF. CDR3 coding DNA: TGTGCCAGTGCCGGGTTGGGGGGCTATGGCTACACCTTC.